This TCR beta chain was identified during a study of preoperative IRX-2 immunotherapy in early breast cancer. This clone was seen only a few times. This table comes from immunoSEQ multiplex PCR, and its TCRdb copy is limited to in-frame clones, with some not included. The sample records some 2,800 clones, about 76% being singletons. Treatment indicated: preoperative locoregional IRX-2 cytokine immunotherapy. CDR3 length: 17 amino acids. Germline assignment: CDR1 MNHGY and CDR2 SAAAGT. J gave up 4 bases and V 0 bases, and 6 bases lay outside the gene matches. The sample in question was tumor tissue, obtained before IRX-2 immunotherapy. The TCR was taken from a human donor with breast cancer. This rearrangement joins TRBV6-8 to TRBJ2-7, with 13 positions matching TRBD2. For the CDR3, the DNA is TGTGCCAGCAGTTACTCTTTACTAGCGGGGGGGCGGTACGAGCAGTACTTC. Its translation: CASSYSLLAGGRYEQYF.